A selection of T cell receptor beta chains follows, all from one sample in a study of shared clonotypes between healthy human individuals. Data came from immunoSEQ multiplex PCR; TCRdb stores just in-frame clones and leaves some out. The repertoire holds almost 750,000 clones, with 72% as singletons. The sample was memory CD4+ T cells sorted from blood. These receptors were obtained from a woman in her 30s in good health. Each CDR3 is given with its conserved first and last residue. Fields, in order: CDR3 protein, V gene, J gene, D gene. A D gene is named only where the DNA matches it firmly.

CDR3 protein: CASSLDIFANTEAFF
V gene: TRBV7-8
J gene: TRBJ1-1
D gene: NA

CDR3 protein: CASSQGTENYGYTF
V gene: TRBV4-2
J gene: TRBJ1-2
D gene: NA

CDR3 protein: CATSREDRGGGNEQFF
V gene: TRBV15
J gene: TRBJ2-1
D gene: TRBD1

CDR3 protein: CASSRDHYYEQYF
V gene: TRBV18
J gene: TRBJ2-7
D gene: NA

CDR3 protein: CASSWGLLEDTQYF
V gene: TRBV6-6
J gene: TRBJ2-3
D gene: NA

CDR3 protein: CASTQTLAGDNEQFF
V gene: TRBV5-1
J gene: TRBJ2-1
D gene: TRBD2

CDR3 protein: CASRQQGVDEKLFF
V gene: TRBV28
J gene: TRBJ1-4
D gene: TRBD1

CDR3 protein: CASSGGTGSHEQYF
V gene: TRBV2
J gene: TRBJ2-7
D gene: TRBD1

CDR3 protein: CASSPVREVTDTQYF
V gene: TRBV18
J gene: TRBJ2-3
D gene: TRBD2

CDR3 protein: CASSFVPPRNTEAFF
V gene: TRBV27
J gene: TRBJ1-1
D gene: NA

CDR3 protein: CASSLVQGGYTF
V gene: TRBV5-1
J gene: TRBJ1-2
D gene: NA

CDR3 protein: CASSPPGQKNIQYF
V gene: TRBV28
J gene: TRBJ2-4
D gene: TRBD1

CDR3 protein: CATSSLWTGQGNEQFF
V gene: TRBV15
J gene: TRBJ2-1
D gene: TRBD1

CDR3 protein: CASSTTGGGSYGYTF
V gene: TRBV7-9
J gene: TRBJ1-2
D gene: TRBD1

CDR3 protein: CAIRETSGRPVSDTQYF
V gene: TRBV10-3
J gene: TRBJ2-3
D gene: TRBD2

CDR3 protein: CASSENWGYQPQHF
V gene: TRBV2
J gene: TRBJ1-5
D gene: NA

CDR3 protein: CASSVGPDTQYF
V gene: TRBV10-2
J gene: TRBJ2-3
D gene: NA